The rows below give T cell receptor beta chains drawn from one sample of a study of T-cell reconstitution after alpha-beta-depleted transplantation in children. TCRdb passed the PCR reads through MiXCR, listing each CDR3 protein once. This sample yields about 290,000 distinct CDR3 sequences, of which around 10% are seen a single time; just under 7.5% belongs to the top ten. Sample: PBMCs, taken before TCRalphabeta/CD19-depleted stem cell transplant. Receptors originate from a boy under two years old with acute myeloid leukemia, due to receive a stem cell transplant. CDR3s leave out the opening cysteine and the closing phenylalanine or tryptophan. A D gene is named only where the DNA matches it firmly.

V gene,CDR3 length,J gene,D gene,CDR3 protein
TRBV29-1,10,TRBJ1-1,TRBD1,SDRRGPTEAF
TRBV5-5,13,TRBJ2-7,-,ASSLTPGVSYEQY
TRBV7-2,13,TRBJ2-3,-,ASSQSRGITDTQY
TRBV5-1,11,TRBJ2-7,-,ASSFDPVYEQY
TRBV20-1,12,TRBJ2-3,-,SARRLVFTDTQY
TRBV28,13,TRBJ2-2,-,ASSWIHLNTGELF
TRBV5-6,12,TRBJ2-7,TRBD1,ASRRTGASYEQY
TRBV7-2,13,TRBJ2-5,-,ASSLVAVEGETQY
TRBV2,13,TRBJ2-7,TRBD2,ASSWTSGDLYEQY
TRBV10-3,11,TRBJ1-6,-,AINAIGSSPLH
TRBV7-9,11,TRBJ2-1,-,ASSLVLSNEQF
TRBV19,11,TRBJ2-2,-,ASTGRGTGELF
TRBV20-1,11,TRBJ2-1,-,SARVPSVSEQF
TRBV5-1,13,TRBJ2-7,-,ASSLNAGSSYEQY
TRBV12-3/TRBV12-4,13,TRBJ2-3,TRBD2,ASSFPAGGPDTQY
TRBV7-6,13,TRBJ2-1,-,ASSLQAGSYNEQF
TRBV11-2,12,TRBJ2-7,-,ASEGGYTPYEQY
TRBV10-3,15,TRBJ2-1,-,AISGWVAHIQDNEQF
TRBV28,15,TRBJ2-1,TRBD2,ASSFPGLAVTYNEQF
TRBV12-3/TRBV12-4,13,TRBJ2-5,-,ASSLSGGIGETQY
TRBV20-1,16,TRBJ2-1,TRBD2,SARSTSGGFLSYNEQF
TRBV11-2,9,TRBJ2-7,-,ASSSSPEQY
TRBV5-1,14,TRBJ2-3,TRBD2,ASSVNLAGVTDTQY